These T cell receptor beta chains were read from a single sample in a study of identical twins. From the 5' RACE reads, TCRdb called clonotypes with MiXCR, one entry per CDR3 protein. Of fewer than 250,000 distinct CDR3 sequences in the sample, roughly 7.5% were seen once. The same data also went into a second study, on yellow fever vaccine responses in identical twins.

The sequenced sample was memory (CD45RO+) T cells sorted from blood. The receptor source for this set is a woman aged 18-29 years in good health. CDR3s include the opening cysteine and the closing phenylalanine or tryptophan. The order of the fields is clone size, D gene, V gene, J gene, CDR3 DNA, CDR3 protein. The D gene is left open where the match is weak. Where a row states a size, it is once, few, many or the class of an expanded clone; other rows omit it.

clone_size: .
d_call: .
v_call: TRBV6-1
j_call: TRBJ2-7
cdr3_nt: TGTGCCAGCAGTGAAGAATCCAGGCCACGCGGGCAGTACTTC
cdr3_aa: CASSEESRPRGQYF

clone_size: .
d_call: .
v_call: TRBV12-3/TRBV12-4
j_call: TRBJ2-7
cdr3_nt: TGTGCCAGCACCTTGCGGGTCGCCAAAAGCGAGCAGTACTTC
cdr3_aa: CASTLRVAKSEQYF

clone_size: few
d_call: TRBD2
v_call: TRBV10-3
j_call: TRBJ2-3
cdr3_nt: TGTGCCATCAGTGAGTCGGGGGCGGGGGGCGCAGATACGCAGTATTTT
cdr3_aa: CAISESGAGGADTQYF

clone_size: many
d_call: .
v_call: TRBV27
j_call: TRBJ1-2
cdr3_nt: TGTGCCACCCGACTGGCTGCTAACGAGGGCTACACCTTC
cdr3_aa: CATRLAANEGYTF

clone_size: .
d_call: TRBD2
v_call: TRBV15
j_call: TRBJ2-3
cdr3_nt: TGTGCCACCAGCAGAGTAGCGGGGGGATTGGGCTCTAGCACAGATACGCAGTATTTT
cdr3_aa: CATSRVAGGLGSSTDTQYF

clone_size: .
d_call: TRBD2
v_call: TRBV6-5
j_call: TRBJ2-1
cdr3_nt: TGTGCCAGCAGTTACACGACTAGCGGACTAGGGGAGCAGTTCTTC
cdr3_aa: CASSYTTSGLGEQFF

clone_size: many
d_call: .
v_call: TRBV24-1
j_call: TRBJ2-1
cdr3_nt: TGTGCCACCAGTGATATCAATGAGCAGTTCTTC
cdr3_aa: CATSDINEQFF

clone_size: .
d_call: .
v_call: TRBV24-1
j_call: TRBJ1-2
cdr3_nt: TGTGCCACCAGTGACGGGCTGACGAAGGGCTACACCTTC
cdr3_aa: CATSDGLTKGYTF

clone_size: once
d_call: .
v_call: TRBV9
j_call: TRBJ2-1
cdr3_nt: TGTGCCAGCAGCGCCACAGGACGGTGGAGCTCCTACAATGAGCAGTTCTTC
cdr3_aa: CASSATGRWSSYNEQFF

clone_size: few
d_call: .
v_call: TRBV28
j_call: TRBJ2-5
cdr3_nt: TGTGCCAGCATGAGTCCAGGGATTGTGGAGACCCAGTACTTC
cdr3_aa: CASMSPGIVETQYF

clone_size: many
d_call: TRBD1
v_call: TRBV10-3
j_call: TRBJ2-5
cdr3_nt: TGTGCCATCAGTGAAGGGCTGGGACAGGGACAAGAGACCCAGTACTTC
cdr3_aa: CAISEGLGQGQETQYF

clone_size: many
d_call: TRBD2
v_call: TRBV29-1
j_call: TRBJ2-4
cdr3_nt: TGCAGCGTTGAATCCAGACTAGCCCAAAACATTCAGTACTTC
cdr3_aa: CSVESRLAQNIQYF

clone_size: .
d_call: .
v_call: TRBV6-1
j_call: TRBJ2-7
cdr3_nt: TGTGCCAGCTTCCTGGGACCAGGTAGGGAGCAGTACTTC
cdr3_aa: CASFLGPGREQYF

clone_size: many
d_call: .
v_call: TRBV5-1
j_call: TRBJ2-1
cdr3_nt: TGCGCCAGCAGCTACGGACCCACCGATGAGCAGTTCTTC
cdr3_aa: CASSYGPTDEQFF

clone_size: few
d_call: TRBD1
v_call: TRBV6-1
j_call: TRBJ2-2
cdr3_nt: TGTGCCAGCAGCTCGGGACAGGGGGCGCCCGGGGAGCTGTTTTTT
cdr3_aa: CASSSGQGAPGELFF

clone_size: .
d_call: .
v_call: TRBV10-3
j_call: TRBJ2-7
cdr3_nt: TGTGCCATCAGTGACGGGACCCCGTTTGCGTTGGACTTC
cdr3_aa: CAISDGTPFALDF

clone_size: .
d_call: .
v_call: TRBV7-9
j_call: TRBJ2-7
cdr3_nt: TGTGCCAGCAGCCCGTCGGGCGGGGGCCGATCCTACGAGCAGTACTTC
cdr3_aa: CASSPSGGGRSYEQYF

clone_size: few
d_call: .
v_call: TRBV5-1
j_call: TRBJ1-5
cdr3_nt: TGCGCCAGCAGCCCCGGAACGGGCCACAATCAGCCCCAGCATTTT
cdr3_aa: CASSPGTGHNQPQHF

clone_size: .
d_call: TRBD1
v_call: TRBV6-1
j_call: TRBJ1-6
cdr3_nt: TGTGCCAGCAGTCCGATCGGGACAGTTCGGGATAATCCACCCCTCCACTTT
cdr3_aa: CASSPIGTVRDNPPLHF

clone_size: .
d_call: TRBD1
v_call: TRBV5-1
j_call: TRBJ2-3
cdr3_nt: TGCGCCAGCAGCCGACAGGACAGGGTCACGCAGTATTTT
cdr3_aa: CASSRQDRVTQYF

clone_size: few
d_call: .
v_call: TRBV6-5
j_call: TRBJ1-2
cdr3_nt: TGTGCCAGCAGTTACAGGGACAACTATGGCTACACCTTC
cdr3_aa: CASSYRDNYGYTF

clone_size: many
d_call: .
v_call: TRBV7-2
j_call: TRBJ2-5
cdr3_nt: TGTGCCAGCAGCTTAGCTCCCCGGCACCAAGAGACCCAGTACTTC
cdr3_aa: CASSLAPRHQETQYF

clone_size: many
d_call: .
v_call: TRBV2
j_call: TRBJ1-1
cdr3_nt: TGTGCCAGCAGTGAAGAGCTGAACACTGAAGCTTTCTTT
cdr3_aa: CASSEELNTEAFF

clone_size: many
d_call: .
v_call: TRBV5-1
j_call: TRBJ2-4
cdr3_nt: TGCGCCAGCAGCTTGTACGAAGGTCTGGCCAAAAACATTCAGTACTTC
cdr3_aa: CASSLYEGLAKNIQYF

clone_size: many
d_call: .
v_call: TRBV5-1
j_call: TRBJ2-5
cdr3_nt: TGCGCCAGCAGCTTGGGACACCACCAAGAGACCCAGTACTTC
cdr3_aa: CASSLGHHQETQYF

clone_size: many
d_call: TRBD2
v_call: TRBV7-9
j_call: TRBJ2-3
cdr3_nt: TGTGCCAGCAGCTCGGGTCCTAGCGGGAGAACAGATACGCAGTATTTT
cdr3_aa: CASSSGPSGRTDTQYF

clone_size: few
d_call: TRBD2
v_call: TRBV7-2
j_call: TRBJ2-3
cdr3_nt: TGTGCCAGCAGCTTAGGGCGGGGGGGCTTTGATACGCAGTATTTT
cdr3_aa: CASSLGRGGFDTQYF

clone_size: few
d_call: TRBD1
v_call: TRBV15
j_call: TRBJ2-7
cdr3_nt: TGTGCCACCAGCAGAGATACGGGACAGGGGAAAGGCGAGCAGTACTTC
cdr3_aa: CATSRDTGQGKGEQYF

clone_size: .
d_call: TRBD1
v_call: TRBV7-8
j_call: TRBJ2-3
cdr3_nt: TGTGCCAGCAGCTTAGGGGACAGGGGAAATACGCAGTATTTT
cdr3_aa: CASSLGDRGNTQYF

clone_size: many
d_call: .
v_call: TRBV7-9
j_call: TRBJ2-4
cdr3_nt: TGTGCCAGCAGCCAAGAAGGTGGGATAGCCAAAAACATTCAGTACTTC
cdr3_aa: CASSQEGGIAKNIQYF

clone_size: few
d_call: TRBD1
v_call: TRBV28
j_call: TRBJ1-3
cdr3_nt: TGTGCCAGCGGCCGGGACAGGGCCGGAAACACCATATATTTT
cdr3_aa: CASGRDRAGNTIYF

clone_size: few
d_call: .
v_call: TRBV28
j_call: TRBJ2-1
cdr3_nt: TGTGCCAGCAGTTCGAGCGGGCTGAGGTACAATGAGCAGTTCTTC
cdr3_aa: CASSSSGLRYNEQFF

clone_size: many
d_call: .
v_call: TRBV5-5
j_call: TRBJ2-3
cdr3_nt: TGTGCCAGCAGCTTTCAGGCAGATACGCAGTATTTT
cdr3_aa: CASSFQADTQYF

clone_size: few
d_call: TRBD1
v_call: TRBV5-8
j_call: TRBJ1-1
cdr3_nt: TGTGCCAGCAGCGCGACAGGGGAGGACACTGAAGCTTTCTTT
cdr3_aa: CASSATGEDTEAFF

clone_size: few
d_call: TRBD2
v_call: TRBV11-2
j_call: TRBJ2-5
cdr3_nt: TGTGCCAGCAGCTTATCTACAGCGGGGCGGGAGACCCAGTACTTC
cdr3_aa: CASSLSTAGRETQYF

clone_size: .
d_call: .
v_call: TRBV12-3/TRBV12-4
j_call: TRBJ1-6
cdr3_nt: TGTGCCAGCAGTTTAGAGACGTATAATTCACCCCTCCACTTT
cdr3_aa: CASSLETYNSPLHF

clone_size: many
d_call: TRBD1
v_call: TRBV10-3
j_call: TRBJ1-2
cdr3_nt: TGTGCCATCAGTGGGGTCACAGGGGGCCATGGCTACACCTTC
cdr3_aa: CAISGVTGGHGYTF

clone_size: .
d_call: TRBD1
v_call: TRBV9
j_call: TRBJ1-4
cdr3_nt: TGTGCCAGCAGCGGCGGGACAGGGAATGAAAAACTGTTTTTT
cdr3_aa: CASSGGTGNEKLFF

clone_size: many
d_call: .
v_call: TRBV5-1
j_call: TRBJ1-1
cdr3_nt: TGCGCCAGCAGCCGCTCGATCGGGGGGGCCGGGAACACTGAAGCTTTCTTT
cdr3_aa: CASSRSIGGAGNTEAFF

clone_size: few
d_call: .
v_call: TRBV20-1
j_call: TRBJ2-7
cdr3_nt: TGCAGTGGGGGACCGAAGTCCTACGAGCAGTACTTC
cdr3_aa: CSGGPKSYEQYF

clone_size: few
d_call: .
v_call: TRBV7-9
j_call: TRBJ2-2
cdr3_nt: TGTGCCAGCAGCTTAGCCAGGCTAAACACCGGGGAGCTGTTTTTT
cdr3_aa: CASSLARLNTGELFF

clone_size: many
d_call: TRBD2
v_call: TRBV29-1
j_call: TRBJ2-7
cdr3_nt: TGCAGCGTTGAAGTTGGCGGGGGAAGGGAGCAGTACTTC
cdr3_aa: CSVEVGGGREQYF

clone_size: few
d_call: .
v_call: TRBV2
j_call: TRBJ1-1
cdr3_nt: TGTGCCAGGGACGGAGACACTGAAGCTTTCTTT
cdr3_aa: CARDGDTEAFF

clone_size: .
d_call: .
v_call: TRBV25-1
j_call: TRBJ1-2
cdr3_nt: TGTGCCAGCAGTGAATTAGAGAAGGGGGTTTATGGCTACACCTTC
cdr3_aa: CASSELEKGVYGYTF

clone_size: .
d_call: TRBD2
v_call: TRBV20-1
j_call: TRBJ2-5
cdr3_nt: TGCAGTGCTAGAGATGGGGATGGGGGGGGAGAGACCCAGTACTTC
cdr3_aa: CSARDGDGGGETQYF

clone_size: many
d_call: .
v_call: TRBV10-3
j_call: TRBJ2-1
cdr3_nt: TGTGCCATCAGTGAGTCGAGAAAGGGGTCCAATGAGCAGTTCTTC
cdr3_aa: CAISESRKGSNEQFF

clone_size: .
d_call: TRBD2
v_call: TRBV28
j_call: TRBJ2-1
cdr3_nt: TGTGCCAGCAGCCAACTAGCGGGGGTTACGAATGAGCAGTTCTTC
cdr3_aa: CASSQLAGVTNEQFF

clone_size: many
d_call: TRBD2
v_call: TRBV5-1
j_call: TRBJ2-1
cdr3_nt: TGCGCCAGCAGCTTTTCTGTCGGGGGGAGCTCCTACAATGAGCAGTTCTTC
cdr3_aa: CASSFSVGGSSYNEQFF

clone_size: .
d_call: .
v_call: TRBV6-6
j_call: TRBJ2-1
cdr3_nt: TGTGCCAGCAGTTACTCCACCGGAGGGGGGGAGTTCTTC
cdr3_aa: CASSYSTGGGEFF

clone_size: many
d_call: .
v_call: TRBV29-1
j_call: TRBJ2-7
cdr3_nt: TGCAGCGTTGTACAGTCGTCAGGCTACGAGCAGTACTTC
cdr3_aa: CSVVQSSGYEQYF

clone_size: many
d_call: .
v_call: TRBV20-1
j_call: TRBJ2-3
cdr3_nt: TGCAGTGCTAGAGATCTTAGAGGGGGGGACACAGATACGCAGTATTTT
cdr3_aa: CSARDLRGGDTDTQYF

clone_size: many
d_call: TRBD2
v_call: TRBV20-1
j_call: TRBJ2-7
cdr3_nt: TGCAGTGCTAGCAGACTTGGACTAGCGGGAGGATTGGGCGAGCAGTACTTC
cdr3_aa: CSASRLGLAGGLGEQYF

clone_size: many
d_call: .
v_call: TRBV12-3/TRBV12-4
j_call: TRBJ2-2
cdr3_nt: TGTGCCAGCTCTGGCCTCCGCACCGGGGAGCTGTTTTTT
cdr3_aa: CASSGLRTGELFF

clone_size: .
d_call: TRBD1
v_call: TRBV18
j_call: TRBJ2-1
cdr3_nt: TGTGCCAGCTCCATGGACAGGGTAGATGAGCAGTTCTTC
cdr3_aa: CASSMDRVDEQFF

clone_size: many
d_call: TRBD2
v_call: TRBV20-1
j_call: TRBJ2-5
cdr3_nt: TGCAGTGCTAGAGACATTAGCGGGGGAGAGACCCAGTACTTC
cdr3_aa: CSARDISGGETQYF

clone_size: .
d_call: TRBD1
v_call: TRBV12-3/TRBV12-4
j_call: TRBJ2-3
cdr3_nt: TGTGCCAGCAGTTGGGGACAGGGAAGCGATACGCAGTATTTT
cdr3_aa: CASSWGQGSDTQYF

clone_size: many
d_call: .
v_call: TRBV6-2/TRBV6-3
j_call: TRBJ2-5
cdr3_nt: TGTGCCAGCAGTTACCAGGACCAAGAGACCCAGTACTTC
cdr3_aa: CASSYQDQETQYF